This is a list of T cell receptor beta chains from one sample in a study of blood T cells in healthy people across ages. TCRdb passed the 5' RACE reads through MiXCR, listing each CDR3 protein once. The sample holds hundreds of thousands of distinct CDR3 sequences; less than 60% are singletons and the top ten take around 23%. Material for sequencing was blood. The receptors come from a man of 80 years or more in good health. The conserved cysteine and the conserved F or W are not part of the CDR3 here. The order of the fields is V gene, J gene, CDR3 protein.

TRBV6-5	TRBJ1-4	ASSLLRGSATNEKLF
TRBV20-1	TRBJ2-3	SARGGLLKTQY
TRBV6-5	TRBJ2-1	AGSYSISGRASNEQF
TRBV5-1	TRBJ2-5	ASSSGTVREETQY
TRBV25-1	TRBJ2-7	ASSEAGGPGGEQY
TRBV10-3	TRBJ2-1	AISDIAGGLGEQF
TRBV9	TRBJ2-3	ASSPRAGPWDTQY
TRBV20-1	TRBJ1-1	SARPGHRNTEAF
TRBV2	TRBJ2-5	ASSSWTSGGAAQQETQY
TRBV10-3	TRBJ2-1	AISESAGRDNEQF
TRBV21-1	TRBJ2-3	ASSKAAGSLGTDTQY
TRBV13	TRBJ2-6	ASSLGSGRTSGANVLT
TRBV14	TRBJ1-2	ASSPGEGYT
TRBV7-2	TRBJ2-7	ASGVGYEQY